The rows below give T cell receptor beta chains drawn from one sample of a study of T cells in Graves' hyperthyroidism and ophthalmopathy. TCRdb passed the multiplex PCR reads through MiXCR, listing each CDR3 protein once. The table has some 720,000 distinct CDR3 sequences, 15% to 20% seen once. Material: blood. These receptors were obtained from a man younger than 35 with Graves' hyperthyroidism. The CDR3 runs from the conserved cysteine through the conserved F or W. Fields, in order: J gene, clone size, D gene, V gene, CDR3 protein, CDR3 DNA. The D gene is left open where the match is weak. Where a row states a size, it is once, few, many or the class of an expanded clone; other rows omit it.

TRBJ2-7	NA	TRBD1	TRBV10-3	CAIRSGQESYEQYF	TGTGCCATTCGGTCGGGACAGGAGTCCTACGAGCAGTACTTC
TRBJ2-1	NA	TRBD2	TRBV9	CASSPGTSRIGEQFF	TGTGCCAGCAGCCCCGGGACTAGCCGTATTGGTGAGCAGTTCTTC
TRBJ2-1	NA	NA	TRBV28	CASSRERILIYNEQFF	TGCGCCAGCAGCCGCGAGCGGATTTTAATCTACAATGAGCAGTTCTTC
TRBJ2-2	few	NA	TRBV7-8	CASSPLANLNTGELFF	TGTGCCAGCAGCCCTCTAGCCAACCTGAACACCGGGGAGCTGTTTTTT
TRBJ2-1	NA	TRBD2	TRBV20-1	CSARDRTSGGNEQFF	TGCAGTGCTAGAGACCGGACTAGCGGAGGGAATGAGCAGTTCTTC
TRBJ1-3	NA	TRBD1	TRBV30	CAWRDRSSGNTIYF	TGTGCCTGGCGGGACAGATCCTCTGGAAACACCATATATTTT
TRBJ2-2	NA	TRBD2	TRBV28	CATVSGGRTGELFF	TGTGCCACTGTAAGCGGGGGCCGTACCGGGGAGCTGTTTTTT
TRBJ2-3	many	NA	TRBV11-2	CASSLANPGDTQYF	TGTGCCAGCAGCTTAGCTAATCCGGGAGATACGCAGTATTTT
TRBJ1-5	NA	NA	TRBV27	CASSWGWNQPQHF	TGTGCCAGCAGTTGGGGGTGGAATCAGCCCCAGCATTTT
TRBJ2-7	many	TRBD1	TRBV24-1	CATSDGNRGLHEQYF	TGTGCCACCAGTGATGGGAACAGGGGCCTCCACGAGCAGTACTTC
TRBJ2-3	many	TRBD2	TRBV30	CAWSVPRPLAGINTDTQYF	TGTGCCTGGAGTGTACCCCGCCCTTTAGCGGGAATAAACACAGATACGCAGTATTTT
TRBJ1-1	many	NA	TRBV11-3	CASSLVSGTEAFF	TGTGCCAGCAGCTTAGTCTCTGGGACTGAAGCTTTCTTT
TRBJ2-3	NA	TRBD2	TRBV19	CASSSRVAGSKDTQYF	TGTGCCAGTAGTTCTAGGGTAGCGGGATCAAAGGATACGCAGTATTTT
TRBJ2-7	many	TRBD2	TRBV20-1	CSARSSGQSSYEQYF	TGCAGTGCTAGATCTAGCGGCCAGAGCTCCTACGAGCAGTACTTC
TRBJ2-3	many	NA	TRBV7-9	CASSHLGAPDTQYF	TGTGCCAGCAGCCACTTGGGAGCTCCAGATACGCAGTATTTT
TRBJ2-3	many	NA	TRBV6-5	CASSYAGEDTQYF	TGTGCCAGCAGTTACGCTGGGGAAGATACGCAGTATTTT
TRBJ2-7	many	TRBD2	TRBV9	CASSAAGGNDYEQYF	TGTGCCAGCAGCGCGGCGGGGGGGAATGACTACGAGCAGTACTTC
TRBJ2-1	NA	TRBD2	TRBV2	CASGPMPGLAGGPGSYNEQFF	TGTGCCAGCGGCCCCATGCCCGGACTAGCGGGAGGACCCGGCTCCTACAATGAGCAGTTCTTC
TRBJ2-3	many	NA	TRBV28	CASSGGEASTDTQYF	TGTGCCAGCAGTGGTGGGGAGGCGAGCACAGATACGCAGTATTTT
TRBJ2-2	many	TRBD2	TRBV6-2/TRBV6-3	CASRLAGGQTTGELFF	TGTGCCAGCAGACTAGCGGGAGGGCAAACCACCGGGGAGCTGTTTTTT
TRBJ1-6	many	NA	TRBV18	CASSPGTDNSPLHF	TGTGCCAGCTCACCAGGGACGGATAATTCACCCCTCCACTTT
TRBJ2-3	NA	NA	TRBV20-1	CSASPDRSSTDTQYF	TGCAGTGCTAGTCCCGACAGGTCTAGCACAGATACGCAGTATTTT
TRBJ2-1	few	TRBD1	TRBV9	CASSGQGPYNEQFF	TGTGCCAGCAGCGGACAGGGGCCCTACAATGAGCAGTTCTTC
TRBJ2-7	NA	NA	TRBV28	CASSLISGNSYEQYF	TGTGCCAGCAGTTTAATTTCAGGAAACTCCTACGAGCAGTACTTC
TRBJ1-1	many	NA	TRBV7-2	CASSFTGTNTEAFF	TGTGCCAGCAGCTTCACAGGGACGAACACTGAAGCTTTCTTT
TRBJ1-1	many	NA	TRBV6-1	CASSEMQGRGTEAFF	TGTGCCAGCAGTGAAATGCAGGGGAGGGGGACTGAAGCTTTCTTT
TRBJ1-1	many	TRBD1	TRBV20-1	CSVPTGGLTEAFF	TGCAGTGTGCCCACAGGGGGTCTCACTGAAGCTTTCTTT
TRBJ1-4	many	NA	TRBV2	CASSDRRNEKLFF	TGTGCCAGCAGTGACAGGAGAAATGAAAAACTGTTTTTT
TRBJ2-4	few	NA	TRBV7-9	CASSLAGKNIQYF	TGTGCCAGCAGCTTAGCGGGAAAAAACATTCAGTACTTC
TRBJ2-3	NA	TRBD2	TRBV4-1	CASSQLAGGPTDTQYF	TGCGCCAGCAGCCAGCTAGCGGGAGGGCCAACAGATACGCAGTATTTT
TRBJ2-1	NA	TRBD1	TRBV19	CASSLPPGTGHNEQFF	TGTGCCAGTAGTCTCCCCCCCGGGACAGGGCACAATGAGCAGTTCTTC
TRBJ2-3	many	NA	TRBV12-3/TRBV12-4	CASSFDTQYF	TGTGCCAGCAGTTTTGATACGCAGTATTTT
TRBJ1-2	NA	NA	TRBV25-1	CASSPTVAGGGYTF	TGTGCCAGCAGCCCTACAGTGGCAGGTGGTGGCTACACCTTC
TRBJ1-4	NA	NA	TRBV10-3	CAIRQERSEKLFF	TGTGCCATTCGACAGGAGAGGAGTGAAAAACTGTTTTTT
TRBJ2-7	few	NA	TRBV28	CASRLSGPHPYEQYF	TGTGCCAGCAGGCTGTCAGGGCCTCATCCCTACGAGCAGTACTTC
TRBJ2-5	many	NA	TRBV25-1	CASSELEAVETQYF	TGTGCCAGCAGTGAATTAGAAGCTGTCGAGACCCAGTACTTC
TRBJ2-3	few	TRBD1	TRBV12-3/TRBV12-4	CASSLTGVTDTQYF	TGTGCCAGCAGTTTGACAGGGGTAACAGATACGCAGTATTTT
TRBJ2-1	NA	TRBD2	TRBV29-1	CSVDLAGGERFF	TGCAGCGTTGATCTAGCGGGAGGTGAGCGGTTCTTC
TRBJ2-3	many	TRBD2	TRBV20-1	CSAREPQREAQYF	TGCAGTGCTAGAGAGCCCCAGCGGGAGGCGCAGTATTTT
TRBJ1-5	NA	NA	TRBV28	CASSIGYQPQHF	TGTGCCAGCAGCATAGGCTATCAGCCCCAGCATTTT
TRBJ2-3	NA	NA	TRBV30	CAWSSIGVFTDTQYF	TGTGCCTGGAGCTCTATTGGGGTTTTCACAGATACGCAGTATTTT
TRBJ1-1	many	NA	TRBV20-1	CSARPGQTNTEAFF	TGCAGTGCTAGGCCCGGACAGACGAACACTGAAGCTTTCTTT
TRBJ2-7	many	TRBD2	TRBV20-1	CSASLAASSYEQYF	TGCAGTGCATCTCTAGCGGCGAGCTCCTACGAGCAGTACTTC
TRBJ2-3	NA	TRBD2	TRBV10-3	CAISSGLVTDTQYF	TGTGCCATCAGCTCGGGACTAGTCACAGATACGCAGTATTTT
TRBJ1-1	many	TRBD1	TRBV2	CASRGTGGTEAFF	TGTGCCAGCAGGGGGACAGGGGGCACTGAAGCTTTCTTT
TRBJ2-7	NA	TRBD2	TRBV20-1	CSARTDSSGNWYEQYF	TGCAGTGCTAGAACCGATTCTAGCGGGAACTGGTACGAGCAGTACTTC
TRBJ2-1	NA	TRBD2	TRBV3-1	CASSQDPAGVSYNEQFF	TGTGCCAGCAGCCAAGACCCAGCGGGAGTCTCCTACAATGAGCAGTTCTTC
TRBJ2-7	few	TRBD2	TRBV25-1	CASSESLAGEYEQYF	TGTGCCAGCAGTGAATCCCTAGCGGGAGAGTACGAGCAGTACTTC